These 29 T cell receptor beta chains originate from one sample sequenced in a study of human T cells and chemical hapten exposure. Whole blood, unfractionated, served as the material for total RNA extraction. One entry per CDR3 protein, called by TCRdb with MiXCR from the 5' RACE reads. This table has about 140,000 distinct CDR3 sequences, around 4% appearing once. These receptors all come from a female donor in good health.

This clonotype was observed at least ten times. The V and J genes are TRBV6-1 and TRBJ1-2, with a possible D match to TRBD1 (6 bases). The CDR3 runs 14 residues. V shed 6 bases and J shed 4 bases, with 15 bases lying between them. In germline, CDR1 is MNHNS, CDR2 SASEGT. CDR3: CASSAGQLGYGYTF. The CDR3 DNA reads TGTGCCAGCAGCGCTGGACAGTTAGGCTATGGCTACACCTTC.

This clonotype was detected ten times or more. The V call is TRBV11-2, the J call TRBJ2-1; D is undetermined. This CDR3 has 18 amino acids. CDR1 and CDR2 (germline): SGHAT, FQNNGV. Trimming removed 1 base at V and 3 bases at J, with 19 bases between. The chain's CDR3 is CASSLVRLESSLYNEQFF. For the CDR3, the DNA is TGTGCCAGCAGCTTAGTTAGATTAGAATCCTCACTCTACAATGAGCAGTTCTTC.

The genes are TRBV6-5 and TRBJ2-7; D may correspond to TRBD1 or TRBD2 (5 bases each). The germline V gene has CDR1 MNHEY and CDR2 SVGAGI. V was shortened by 8 bases and J by 2 bases, with 13 bases between the two germline ends. The CDR3 contains 13 residues. The CDR3 DNA reads as TGTGCCAGCTATAGGGACGGAGCCTACGAGCAGTACTTC. Amino acid sequence: CASYRDGAYEQYF.

This clonotype was detected many times. The DNA of the CDR3 is TGTGCCAGCAGCCAAGGAAGGAGGGAGGGAAACACCTTC. It encodes CASSQGRREGNTF. The gene calls are TRBV3-1 and TRBJ1-2; D is undetermined. The CDR3 sequence is 13 residues long. Deletions cut 1 base from V and 12 bases from J, with 15 bases between. Germline V CDR1 and CDR2: LGHDT, YNNKEL (reference sequence).

This clonotype was seen ten or more times. V and J are TRBV28 and TRBJ2-6; D remains ambiguous. V gave up 3 bases and J gave up 0 bases, with 6 bases separating them. Germline CDR1 MDHEN, CDR2 SYDVKM. This CDR3 has 15 residues. The CDR3 sequence is CASSFGGSGANVLTF. The CDR3 DNA follows: TGTGCCAGCAGTTTCGGTGGCTCTGGGGCCAACGTCCTGACTTTC.

This clonotype came up many times. The rearrangement uses TRBV6-6 and TRBJ2-3, with no clear D. Germline V gives CDR1 MNHNY, CDR2 SVGAGI (reference sequence). The CDR3 extends over 13 amino acids. Trimming removed 6 bases from V and 3 bases from J, with 10 bases in between. Written as DNA, the CDR3 is TGTGCCAGCAGGCCCGACCCAACAGATACGCAGTATTTT. Residues: CASRPDPTDTQYF.

This clonotype has ten or more counts. The chain recombines TRBV5-6 with TRBJ1-1, with a tentative D call TRBD1 (6 bases). The CDR3 runs 13 residues. Trimming shortened V by 8 bases and J by 6 bases, and 17 bases separated the two germline ends. Germline V gene data show CDR1 as SGHDT and CDR2 as YYEEEE. The CDR3 is CASGLGARAEAFF. The CDR3 DNA follows: TGTGCCAGTGGGCTGGGGGCTCGCGCTGAAGCTTTCTTT.

This clonotype came up many times. The J gene is TRBJ2-1, the V gene TRBV2; TRBD1 is a possible D gene (6 bases). The length of the CDR3 is 12 residues. CDR1 and CDR2 from the germline V gene are SNHLY and FYNNEI. V was pared by 5 bases and J by 10 bases, with 12 bases between. DNA for the CDR3: TGTGCCAGCAGTTCAGACAGGTCGGAGCAGTTCTTC. Amino acids: CASSSDRSEQFF.

This clonotype was counted at least ten times. The V and J genes are TRBV3-1 and TRBJ1-5; TRBD1 is a possible D gene (6 bases). The CDR3 is 15 residues long. V lost 4 bases to trimming and J lost 0 bases, with 10 bases between them. CDR1 LGHDT and CDR2 YNNKEL come from the germline V gene (reference sequence). The CDR3 DNA reads as TGTGCCAGCAGCCGGACAGTAAATAGCAATCAGCCCCAGCATTTT. Translation gives CASSRTVNSNQPQHF.

Many counts were recorded for this clonotype. The chain joins TRBV5-1 to TRBJ2-5; perhaps D is TRBD1 or TRBD2 (5 bases each). Germline lookup yields CDR1 SGHRS and CDR2 YFSETQ. The CDR3 has 15 residues. V was shortened by 4 bases and J by 1 base, with 14 bases between the two germline ends. CDR3 coding DNA: TGCGCCAGCAGCCTGCAGGTGGGACCCCAAGAGACCCAGTACTTC. As protein: CASSLQVGPQETQYF.

This clonotype was counted at least ten times. V and J are TRBV7-2 and TRBJ2-5, with TRBD2 matching 9 bases. After removal of 6 bases from V and 4 bases from J, the junction contained 18 bases not matched to a gene. The CDR3 covers 18 residues. Germline CDR1 is SGHTA and CDR2 is FQGNSA. The chain's CDR3 is CASSLGSGLAPTGETQYF. CDR3 coding DNA: TGTGCCAGCAGTCTAGGATCGGGACTAGCCCCTACGGGAGAGACCCAGTACTTC.

Written as DNA, the CDR3 is TGTGCCAGCAGAGACCAGGGGAAAGAGACCCAGTACTTC. Translating gives CASRDQGKETQYF. This chain connects TRBV27 to TRBJ2-5, with D perhaps TRBD1 (6 bases). Trimming pared 6 bases from V and 3 bases from J, leaving 11 bases between. The CDR3 covers 13 residues. Germline V CDR1 and CDR2: MNHEY, SMNVEV (reference sequence).

The table lists this clonotype with many counts. The CDR3 protein is CASSSYTLGSLLGNQPQHF. As DNA, the CDR3 is TGTGCCAGCAGCTCGTACACCCTGGGGAGCTTATTGGGCAATCAGCCCCAGCATTTT. The chain joins TRBV27 to TRBJ1-5; no reliable D call. Trimming pared 6 bases from V and 2 bases from J, leaving 26 bases between. CDR1 is MNHEY and CDR2 is SMNVEV in the germline V gene (reference sequence). This CDR3 is built from 19 residues.

This clonotype was picked up many times. The rearrangement uses TRBV20-1 and TRBJ1-6, with 9 positions matching TRBD1. This CDR3 region has 16 residues. CDR1 is DFQATT and CDR2 is SNEGSKA in the germline V gene (reference sequence). With V trimmed by 1 base and J by 9 bases, 10 bases remained unmatched. CDR3 sequence reads: CSARGQGGRISSPLHF. The CDR3 region has the DNA TGCAGTGCTAGAGGACAGGGGGGTCGTATTAGTTCACCCCTCCACTTT.

This clonotype was picked up many times. The gene calls are TRBV3-1 and TRBJ1-4; no firm D call. This CDR3 has 16 amino acids. Trimming removed 0 bases at V and 4 bases at J, with 12 bases between. Germline V gene data show CDR1 as LGHDT and CDR2 as YNNKEL (reference sequence). The CDR3 loop is CASSQDQMDFNEKLFF. In nucleotides, the CDR3 is TGTGCCAGCAGCCAAGATCAAATGGATTTTAATGAAAAACTGTTTTTT.

About this clonotype itself: The CDR3 does not close with the conserved phenylalanine or tryptophan, likely indicating a read error. The chain couples TRBV7-9 to TRBJ1-2; D is undetermined. The CDR3 covers 13 residues. V was pared by 6 bases and J by 4 bases, with 12 bases between. CDR1 and CDR2 (germline): SEHNR, FQNEAQ (reference sequence). This CDR3 is CASRPTEIYGYTL. The CDR3 nucleotides read TGTGCCAGCAGGCCTACAGAGATCTATGGCTACACCTTG.

This clonotype was counted many times. The genes are TRBV27 and TRBJ2-7; TRBD1 agrees at 8 bases. Germline V gene lookup returns CDR1 MNHEY and CDR2 SMNVEV (reference sequence). This CDR3 has 15 amino acids. V was pared by 4 bases and J by 2 bases, with 7 bases of the junction left unmatched. The CDR3 protein is CASSYGQGVTYEQYF. CDR3 sequence (DNA): TGTGCCAGCAGTTACGGACAGGGTGTAACCTACGAGCAGTACTTC.

CDR3 amino acids: CASSSDLGNAPLHF. Here the CDR3 DNA reads TGTGCCAGCAGTTCCGACCTAGGGAATGCACCCCTCCACTTT. The chain employs TRBV9 and TRBJ1-6; unclear D gene. This CDR3 is 14 amino acids long. Trimming pared 5 bases from V and 11 bases from J, leaving 17 bases between. Germline-derived CDR1 and CDR2 are SGDLS and YYNGEE.

This clonotype was observed a few times. The chain recombines TRBV29-1 with TRBJ2-7; a weak D match, TRBD1 (5 bases). The germline V and J ends were trimmed by 0 bases and 2 bases, with 20 bases remaining between them. The germline CDR1 and CDR2 sequences are SQVTM and ANQGSEA. The CDR3 runs 17 residues. The CDR3 DNA sequence: TGCAGCGTTGAAGATCAGAACAAGCCAAGACAGACCTACGAGCAGTACTTC. As protein: CSVEDQNKPRQTYEQYF.

This clonotype has a handful of counts. The rearrangement links TRBV5-1 to TRBJ2-7; D is possibly TRBD2 (6 bases). The V gene lost 1 base and the J gene lost 3 bases, with 17 bases spanning the gap. CDR3 length: 16 residues. Germline loops: CDR1 SGHRS, CDR2 YFSETQ. CDR3 loop: CASSLRPAGANYEQYF. The CDR3 region has the DNA TGCGCCAGCAGCTTGAGACCAGCGGGCGCGAACTACGAGCAGTACTTC.

This clonotype has a handful of counts. V and J are TRBV5-4 and TRBJ2-3, with D perhaps TRBD2 (6 bases). V lost 7 bases, J lost 3 bases, and 12 bases lay in between. This CDR3 is built from 13 residues. Germline CDR1 and CDR2: SGHNT and YYREEE (reference sequence). The CDR3, as DNA: TGTGCCAGCTGGCGGGGCGGGACAGATACGCAGTATTTT. It specifies CASWRGGTDTQYF.

This clonotype was recorded at least ten times. This chain connects TRBV20-1 to TRBJ2-1; the D gene is possibly TRBD2 (5 bases). The CDR3 totals 16 residues. Deletions cut 4 bases from V and 0 bases from J, with 16 bases between. CDR1 is DFQATT, CDR2 SNEGSKA, per germline (reference sequence). CDR3 bases: TGCAGTGCTAAAAGCGGTGTTAGCGTCTCCTACAATGAGCAGTTCTTC. Its translation is CSAKSGVSVSYNEQFF.

J is TRBJ1-1 and V is TRBV5-5; a weak D match, TRBD1 (5 bases). There are 13 residues in the CDR3. Per the germline V gene, CDR1 is SGHKS and CDR2 is YYEKEE (reference sequence). V was shortened by 1 base and J by 5 bases, with 9 bases between the two germline ends. DNA of the CDR3: TGTGCCAGCAGCTTGTGGGGCGGGACTGAAGCTTTCTTT. This sequence encodes CASSLWGGTEAFF.

This clonotype has at least ten counts. The chain uses TRBV20-1 and TRBJ1-1; the D is unclear. Trimming stripped 0 bases from V and 1 base from J, with 6 bases between. Germline V CDR1 and CDR2: DFQATT, SNEGSKA (reference sequence). CDR3 length: 13 residues. The CDR3 bases are TGCAGTGCTAGAGAGGACGGGAACACTGAAGCTTTCTTT. Amino acid sequence: CSAREDGNTEAFF.

This clonotype appeared many times. V usage is TRBV6-1 and J usage is TRBJ2-5, with 11 bases aligning to TRBD2. V shed 6 bases, J shed 5 bases, and the junction held 5 bases outside the gene matches. The CDR3 contains 14 residues. CDR1 and CDR2 from the germline V gene are MNHNS and SASEGT. CDR3: CASSLLAGGETQYF. DNA of the CDR3: TGTGCCAGCAGCCTGCTAGCGGGGGGTGAGACCCAGTACTTC.

The table lists this clonotype with a few counts. The chain combines TRBV28 with TRBJ2-7, with D unresolved. The V end was cut by 4 bases, the J end by 5 bases, with 9 bases between. The germline gives CDR1 MDHEN, CDR2 SYDVKM. CDR3 size: 12 residues. The CDR3 protein is CASSSRLDEQYF. CDR3 sequence (DNA): TGTGCCAGCAGTTCCCGGTTAGACGAGCAGTACTTC.

This clonotype was recorded at least ten times. The rearrangement links TRBV5-4 to TRBJ2-7; 8 bases line up with TRBD1. The germline gives CDR1 SGHNT, CDR2 YYREEE (reference sequence). J lost 6 bases, V lost 3 bases, and 2 bases had no gene match. This CDR3 is 12 amino acids long. The CDR3 DNA is TGTGCCAGCAGCTGGGACAGGAGCGAGCAGTACTTC. Amino acids: CASSWDRSEQYF.

This clonotype was counted many times. V and J are TRBV3-1 and TRBJ1-2; D is perhaps TRBD1 (6 bases). The germline gives CDR1 LGHDT, CDR2 YNNKEL (reference sequence). CDR3 length equals 15 residues. The V end was cut by 4 bases, the J end by 4 bases, with 16 bases between. The CDR3 nucleotides read TGTGCCAGCAGCCGCCTTCAGGGGTCGTCCTATGGCTACACCTTC. This codes for CASSRLQGSSYGYTF.

This clonotype has a handful of counts. The rearrangement joins TRBV20-1 to TRBJ2-7; TRBD1 matches 8 bases. CDR3 length: 16 amino acids. The V segment lost 3 bases and the J segment 6 bases; nucleotides outside the gene matches: 16. The germline gives CDR1 DFQATT, CDR2 SNEGSKA (reference sequence). This CDR3 reads CSARPPVDRGKGEQYF. CDR3 bases: TGCAGTGCTAGGCCGCCGGTTGACAGGGGAAAGGGCGAGCAGTACTTC.